This T cell receptor (beta chain) stems from a study of T cell responses to AZD1222 COVID-19 vaccine. Findings and limits, study-wide: With dominance at 160-218 and 743-854, vaccine-associated CD4 TCRs spanned spike. No repertoire was sampled before or during the peak T cell response, only after it. Rises in breadth and depth of Spike-specific TCRs came after two AZD1222 doses. The donors showed a predominance of white British ancestry and of females, with possible underestimation of clonal diversity.

A word on this clone: The antigen remains undetermined.

The CDR3 has 13 residues. V shed 8 bases and J 6 bases; nucleotides not matched to a gene: 6. Germline lookup yields CDR1 MNHNS and CDR2 SASEGT. Sequenced by immunoSEQ multiplex PCR; TCRdb stores in-frame clones only, minus some. The sample shows 150,000 to 200,000 clones, over 70% of them seen only once. This rearrangement joins TRBV6-1 to TRBJ1-4, with 7 bases fitting TRBD1. The TCR was taken from an adult in good health. This specimen consisted of peripheral blood, obtained on day 0 of MenACWY control vaccination. The CDR3 DNA reads TGTGCCAGCTCCGACAGGGCCTATGAAAAACTGTTTTTT. Its protein is CASSDRAYEKLFF.